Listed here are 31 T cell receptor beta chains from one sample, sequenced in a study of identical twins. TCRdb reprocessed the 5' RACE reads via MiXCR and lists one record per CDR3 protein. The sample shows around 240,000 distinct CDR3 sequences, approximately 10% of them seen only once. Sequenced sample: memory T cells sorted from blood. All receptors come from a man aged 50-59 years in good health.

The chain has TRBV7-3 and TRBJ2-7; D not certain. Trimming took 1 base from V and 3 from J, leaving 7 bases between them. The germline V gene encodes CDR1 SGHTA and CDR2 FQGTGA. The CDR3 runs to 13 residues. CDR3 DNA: TGTGCCAGCAGCTTAAACCCGGGCTACGAGCAGTACTTC. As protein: CASSLNPGYEQYF.

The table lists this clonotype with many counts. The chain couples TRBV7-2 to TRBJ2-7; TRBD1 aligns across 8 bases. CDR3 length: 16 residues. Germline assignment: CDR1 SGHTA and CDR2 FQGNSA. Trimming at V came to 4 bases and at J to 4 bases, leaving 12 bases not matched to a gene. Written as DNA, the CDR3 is TGTGCCAGCAGCTCCTCCCCCAGGGGGCTGGATTACGAGCAGTACTTC. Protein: CASSSSPRGLDYEQYF.

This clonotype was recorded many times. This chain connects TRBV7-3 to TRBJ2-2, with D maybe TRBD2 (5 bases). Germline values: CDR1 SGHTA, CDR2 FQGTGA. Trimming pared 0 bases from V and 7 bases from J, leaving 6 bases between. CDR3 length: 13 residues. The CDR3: CASSLTGDGELFF. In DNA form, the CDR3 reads TGTGCCAGCAGCTTAACCGGGGACGGGGAGCTGTTTTTT. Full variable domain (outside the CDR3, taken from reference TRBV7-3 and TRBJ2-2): GAGVSQTPSNKVTEKGKYVELRCDPISGHTALYWYRQSLGQGPEFLIYFQGTGAADDSGLPNDRFFAVRPEGSVSTLKIQRTERGDSAVYLCASSLTGDGELFFGEGSRLTVL.

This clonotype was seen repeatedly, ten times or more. CDR3 loop: CASSYTGQSSYNSPLHF. Written as DNA, the CDR3 is TGTGCCAGCAGCTATACGGGACAGAGCTCCTATAATTCACCCCTCCACTTT. The chain has TRBV7-6 and TRBJ1-6; 7 nucleotides align to TRBD1. V was pared by 4 bases and J by 0 bases, with 6 bases of the junction left unmatched. From germline, CDR1 is SGHVS and CDR2 FNYEAQ. CDR3 length: 17 residues.

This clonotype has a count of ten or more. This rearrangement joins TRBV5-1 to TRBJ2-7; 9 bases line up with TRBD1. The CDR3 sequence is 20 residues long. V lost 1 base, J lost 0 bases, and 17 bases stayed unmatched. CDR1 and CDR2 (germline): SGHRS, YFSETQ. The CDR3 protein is CASSLRPAGTGHLSSYEQYF. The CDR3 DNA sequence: TGCGCCAGCAGCTTGCGCCCCGCCGGGACAGGGCACCTCAGCTCCTACGAGCAGTACTTC.

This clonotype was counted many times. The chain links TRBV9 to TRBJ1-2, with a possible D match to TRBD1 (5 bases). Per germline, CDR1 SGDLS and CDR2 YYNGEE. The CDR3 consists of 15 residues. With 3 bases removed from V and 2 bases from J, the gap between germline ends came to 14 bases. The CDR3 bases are TGTGCCAGCAGCGCCCCGGAAAGGGGCAACTATGGCTACACCTTC. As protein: CASSAPERGNYGYTF. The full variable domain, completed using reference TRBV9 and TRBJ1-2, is DSGVTQTPKHLITATGQRVTLRCSPRSGDLSVYWYQQSLDQGLQFLIQYYNGEERAKGNILERFSAQQFPDLHSELNLSSLELGDSALYFCASSAPERGNYGYTFGSGTRLTVV.

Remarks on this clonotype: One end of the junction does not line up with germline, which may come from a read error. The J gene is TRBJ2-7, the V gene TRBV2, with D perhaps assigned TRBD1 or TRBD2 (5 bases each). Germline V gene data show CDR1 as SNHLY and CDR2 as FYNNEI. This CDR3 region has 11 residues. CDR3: CASSEEGTASF. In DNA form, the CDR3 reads TGTGCCAGCAGCGAAGAAGGGACCGCGTCTTTC.

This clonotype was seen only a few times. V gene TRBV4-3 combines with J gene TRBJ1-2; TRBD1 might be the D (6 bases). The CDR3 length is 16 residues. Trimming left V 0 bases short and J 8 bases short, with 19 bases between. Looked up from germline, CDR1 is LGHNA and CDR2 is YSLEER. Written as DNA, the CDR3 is TGCGCCAGCAGCCAAGATTCACAGGGTAATGTAGCCGGCTACACCTTC. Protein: CASSQDSQGNVAGYTF.

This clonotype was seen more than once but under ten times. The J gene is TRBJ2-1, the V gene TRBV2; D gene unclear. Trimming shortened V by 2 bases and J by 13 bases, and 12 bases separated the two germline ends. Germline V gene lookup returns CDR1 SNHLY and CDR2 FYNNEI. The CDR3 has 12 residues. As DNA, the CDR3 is TGTGCCAGCAGTGAAATCGGCGGAGACCAGTTCTTC. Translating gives CASSEIGGDQFF.

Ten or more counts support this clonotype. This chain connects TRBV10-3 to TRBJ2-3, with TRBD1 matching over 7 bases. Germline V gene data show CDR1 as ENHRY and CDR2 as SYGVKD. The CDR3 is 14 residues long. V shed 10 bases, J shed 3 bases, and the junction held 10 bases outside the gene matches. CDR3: CASSDRVMTDTQYF. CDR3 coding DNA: TGTGCCAGTTCAGACAGGGTTATGACAGATACGCAGTATTTT.

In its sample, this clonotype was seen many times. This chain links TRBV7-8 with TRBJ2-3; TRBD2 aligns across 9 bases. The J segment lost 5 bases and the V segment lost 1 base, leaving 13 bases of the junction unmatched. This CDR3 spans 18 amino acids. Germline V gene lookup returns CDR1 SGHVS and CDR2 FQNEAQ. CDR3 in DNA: TGTGCCAGCAGCTTAGAGGCGGGGATAGCGGGAGTTCTAGATACGCAGTATTTT. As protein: CASSLEAGIAGVLDTQYF.

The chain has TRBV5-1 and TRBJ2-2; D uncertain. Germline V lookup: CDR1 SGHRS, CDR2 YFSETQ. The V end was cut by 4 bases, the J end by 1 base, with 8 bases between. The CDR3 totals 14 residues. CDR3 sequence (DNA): TGCGCCAGCAGCGTTGCAGGGAACACCGGGGAGCTGTTTTTT. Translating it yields CASSVAGNTGELFF.

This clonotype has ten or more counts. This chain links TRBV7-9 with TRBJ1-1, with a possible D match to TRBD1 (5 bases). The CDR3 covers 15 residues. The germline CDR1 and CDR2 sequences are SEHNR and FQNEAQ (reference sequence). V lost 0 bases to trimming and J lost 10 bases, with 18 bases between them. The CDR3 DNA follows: TGTGCCAGCAGCTTAGCTAGTGGGCAGGGCGTGAGAGCTTTCTTT. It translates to CASSLASGQGVRAFF.

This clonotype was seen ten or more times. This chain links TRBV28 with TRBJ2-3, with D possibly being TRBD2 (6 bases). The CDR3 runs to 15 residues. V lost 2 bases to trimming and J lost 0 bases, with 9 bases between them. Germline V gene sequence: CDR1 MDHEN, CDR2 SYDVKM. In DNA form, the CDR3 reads TGTGCCAGCAGTTTAAATAGCGGTAGCACAGATACGCAGTATTTT. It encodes CASSLNSGSTDTQYF.

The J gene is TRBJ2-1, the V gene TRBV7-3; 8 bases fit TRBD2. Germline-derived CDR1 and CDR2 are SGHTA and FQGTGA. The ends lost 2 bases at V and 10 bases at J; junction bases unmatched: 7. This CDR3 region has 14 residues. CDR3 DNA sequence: TGTGCCAGCAGCTTAGGGAGCGGGAGCCGCGAGCAGTTCTTC. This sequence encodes CASSLGSGSREQFF.

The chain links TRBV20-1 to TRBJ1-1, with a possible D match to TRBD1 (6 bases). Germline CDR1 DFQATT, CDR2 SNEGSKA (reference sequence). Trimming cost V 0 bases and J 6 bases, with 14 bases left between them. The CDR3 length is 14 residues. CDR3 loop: CSARDGGAEAEAFF. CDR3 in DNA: TGCAGTGCTAGAGATGGGGGGGCTGAAGCTGAAGCTTTCTTT.

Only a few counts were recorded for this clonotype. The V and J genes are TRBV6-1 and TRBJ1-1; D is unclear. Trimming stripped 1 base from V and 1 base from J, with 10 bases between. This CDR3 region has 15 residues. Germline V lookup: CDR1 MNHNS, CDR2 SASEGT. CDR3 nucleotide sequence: TGTGCCAGCAGTGAAGTATCACAGCCGAACACTGAAGCTTTCTTT. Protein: CASSEVSQPNTEAFF.

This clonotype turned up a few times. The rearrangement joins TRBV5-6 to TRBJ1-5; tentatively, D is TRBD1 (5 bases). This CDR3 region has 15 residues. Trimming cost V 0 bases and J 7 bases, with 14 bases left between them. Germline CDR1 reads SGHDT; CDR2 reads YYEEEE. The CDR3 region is CASSLGWGGGQPQHF. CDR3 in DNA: TGTGCCAGCAGCTTGGGGTGGGGGGGAGGACAGCCCCAGCATTTT.

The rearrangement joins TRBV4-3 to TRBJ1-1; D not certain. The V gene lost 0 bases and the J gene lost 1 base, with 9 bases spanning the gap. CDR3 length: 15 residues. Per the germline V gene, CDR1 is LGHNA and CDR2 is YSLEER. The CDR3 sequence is CASSQEGWGNTEAFF. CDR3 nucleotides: TGCGCCAGCAGCCAAGAAGGGTGGGGGAACACTGAAGCTTTCTTT.

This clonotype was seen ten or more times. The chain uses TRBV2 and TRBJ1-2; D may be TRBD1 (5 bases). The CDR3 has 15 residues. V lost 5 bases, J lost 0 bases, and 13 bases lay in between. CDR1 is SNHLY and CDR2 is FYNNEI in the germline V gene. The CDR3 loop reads CASSPLQDSNYGYTF. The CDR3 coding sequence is TGTGCCAGCAGTCCCTTACAGGATTCTAACTATGGCTACACCTTC. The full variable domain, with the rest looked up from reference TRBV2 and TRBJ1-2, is EPEVTQTPSHQVTQMGQEVILRCVPISNHLYFYWYRQILGQKVEFLVSFYNNEISEKSEIFDDQFSVERPDGSNFTLKIRSTKLEDSAMYFCASSPLQDSNYGYTFGSGTRLTVV.

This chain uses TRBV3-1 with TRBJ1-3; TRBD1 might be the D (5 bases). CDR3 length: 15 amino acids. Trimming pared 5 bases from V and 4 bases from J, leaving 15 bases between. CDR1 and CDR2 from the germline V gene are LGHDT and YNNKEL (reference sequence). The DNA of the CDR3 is TGTGCCAGCAGCACCGGAGCGGGGGTCGGAAACACCATATATTTT. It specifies CASSTGAGVGNTIYF.

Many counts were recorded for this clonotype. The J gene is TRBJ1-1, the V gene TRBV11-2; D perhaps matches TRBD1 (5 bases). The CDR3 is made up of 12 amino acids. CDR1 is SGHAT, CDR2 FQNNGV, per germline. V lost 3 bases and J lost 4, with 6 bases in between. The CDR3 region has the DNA TGTGCCAGCAGCTTGGGGACCACTGAAGCTTTCTTT. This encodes CASSLGTTEAFF. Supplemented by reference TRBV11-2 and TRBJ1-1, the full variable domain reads EAGVAQSPRYKIIEKRQSVAFWCNPISGHATLYWYQQILGQGPKLLIQFQNNGVVDDSQLPKDRFSAERLKGVDSTLKIQPAKLEDSAVYLCASSLGTTEAFFGQGTRLTVV.

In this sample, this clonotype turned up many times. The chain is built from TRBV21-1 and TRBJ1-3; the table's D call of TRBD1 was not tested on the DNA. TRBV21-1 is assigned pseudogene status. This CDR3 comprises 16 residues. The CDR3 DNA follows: TGTGCCAGCAGCAACGGACAGGAGAGCTCTGGAAACACCATATATTTT. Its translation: CASSNGQESSGNTIYF.

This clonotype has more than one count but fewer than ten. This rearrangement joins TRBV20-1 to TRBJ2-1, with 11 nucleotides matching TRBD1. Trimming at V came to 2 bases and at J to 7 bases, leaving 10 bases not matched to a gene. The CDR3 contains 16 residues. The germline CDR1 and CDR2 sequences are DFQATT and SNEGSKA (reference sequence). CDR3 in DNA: TGCAGTGCTAGAAACCCGGGACAGGGGGTCGGGAATGAGCAGTTCTTC. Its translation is CSARNPGQGVGNEQFF.

The CDR3 loop reads CAIKSTGGASYNEQFF. The CDR3 DNA sequence: TGTGCCATCAAATCGACAGGGGGCGCCTCCTACAATGAGCAGTTCTTC. The chain carries TRBV10-3 and TRBJ2-1; TRBD1 matches at 10 bases. V shed 7 bases, J shed 0 bases, and the junction held 6 bases outside the gene matches. The CDR3 covers 16 residues. Germline CDR1 reads ENHRY; CDR2 reads SYGVKD.

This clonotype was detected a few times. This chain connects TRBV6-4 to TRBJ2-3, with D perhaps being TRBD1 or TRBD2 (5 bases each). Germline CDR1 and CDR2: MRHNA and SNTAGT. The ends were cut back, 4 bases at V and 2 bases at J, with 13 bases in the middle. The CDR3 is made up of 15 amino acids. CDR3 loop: CASSVGGRITDTQYF. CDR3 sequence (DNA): TGTGCCAGCAGTGTTGGGGGACGCATCACAGATACGCAGTATTTT.

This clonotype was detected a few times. CDR3 protein: CATSARDPRDEQFF. The CDR3 coding sequence is TGTGCCACCAGTGCCAGGGACCCAAGGGATGAGCAGTTCTTC. V and J are TRBV24-1 and TRBJ2-1; TRBD1 or TRBD2 may be the D gene (5 bases each). The V gene lost 5 bases and the J gene lost 8 bases, with 15 bases spanning the gap. Per germline, CDR1 KGHDR and CDR2 SFDVKD. The CDR3 has 14 amino acids.

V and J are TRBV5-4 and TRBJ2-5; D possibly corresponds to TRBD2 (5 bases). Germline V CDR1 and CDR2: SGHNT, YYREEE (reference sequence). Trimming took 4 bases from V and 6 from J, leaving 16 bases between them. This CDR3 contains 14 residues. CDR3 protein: CASSSWSGLQTQYF. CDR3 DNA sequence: TGTGCCAGCAGCAGCTGGAGCGGCCTTCAGACCCAGTACTTC. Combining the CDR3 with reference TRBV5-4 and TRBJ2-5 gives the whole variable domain ETGVTQSPTHLIKTRGQQVTLRCSSQSGHNTVSWYQQALGQGPQFIFQYYREEENGRGNFPPRFSGLQFPNYSSELNVNALELDDSALYLCASSSWSGLQTQYFGPGTRLLVL.

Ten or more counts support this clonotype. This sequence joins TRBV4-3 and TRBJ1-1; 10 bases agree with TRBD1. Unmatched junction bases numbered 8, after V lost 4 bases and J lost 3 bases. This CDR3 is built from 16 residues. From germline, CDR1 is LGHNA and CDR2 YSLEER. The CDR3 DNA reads TGCGCCAGCAGCCCTCGGACAGGGGGAATTCACACTGAAGCTTTCTTT. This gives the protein CASSPRTGGIHTEAFF.

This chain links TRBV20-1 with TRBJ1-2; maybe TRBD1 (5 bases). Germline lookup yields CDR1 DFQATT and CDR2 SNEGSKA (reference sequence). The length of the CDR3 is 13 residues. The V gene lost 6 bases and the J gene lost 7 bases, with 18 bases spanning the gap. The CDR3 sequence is CSAPEVGDFGYTF. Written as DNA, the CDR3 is TGCAGTGCCCCGGAGGTAGGGGATTTTGGCTACACCTTC.

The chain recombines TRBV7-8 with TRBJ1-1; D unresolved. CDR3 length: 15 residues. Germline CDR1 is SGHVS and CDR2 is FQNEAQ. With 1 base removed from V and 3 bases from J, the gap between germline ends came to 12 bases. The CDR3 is CASSLVGLLDTEAFF. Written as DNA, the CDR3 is TGTGCCAGCAGCTTAGTTGGTCTCTTGGACACTGAAGCTTTCTTT.